Listed below are T cell receptor beta chains from one sample, sequenced in a study of blood T cell repertoires in COVID-19. Clones were sequenced by immunoSEQ multiplex PCR, and TCRdb holds only the in-frame ones, with some missing. The sample lists about 14,000 clones, around 76% seen once, with roughly two fifths in the top ten. Specimen: peripheral blood. These receptors were obtained from a woman older than 75 with acute or convalescent COVID-19. CDR3s include the opening cysteine and the closing phenylalanine or tryptophan. Each record gives: V gene, clone size, D gene, J gene, CDR3 protein, CDR3 DNA. D genes are given only for firm matches. Not all rows give a size; the values are once, few, many and, for expanded clones, a class.

V: TRBV6-2/TRBV6-3; size: once; D: -; J: TRBJ1-2; CDR3: CASSSLGTQQGYTF; DNA: TGTGCCAGCAGTTCCCTCGGGACTCAGCAGGGCTACACCTTC
V: TRBV4-1; size: -; D: TRBD1; J: TRBJ1-5; CDR3: CASSQVRTGDEPQHF; DNA: TGCGCCAGCAGCCAAGTCAGGACAGGGGATGAGCCCCAGCATTTT
V: TRBV6-5; size: -; D: -; J: TRBJ1-6; CDR3: CASSYSMRSDSPLHF; DNA: TGTGCCAGCAGTTACTCGATGCGGTCGGATTCACCCCTCCACTTT
V: TRBV14; size: few; D: -; J: TRBJ2-5; CDR3: CASSRSLVETQYF; DNA: TGTGCCAGCAGCCGTTCGCTAGTAGAGACCCAGTACTTC
V: TRBV7-9; size: few; D: -; J: TRBJ2-3; CDR3: CASSNPRAGNTQYF; DNA: TGTGCCAGCAGCAATCCGCGGGCGGGTAATACGCAGTATTTT
V: TRBV7-6; size: once; D: TRBD2; J: TRBJ2-3; CDR3: CASSLVGGASDTQYF; DNA: TGTGCCAGCAGCTTAGTCGGGGGGGCTTCCGATACGCAGTATTTT
V: TRBV11-2; size: -; D: -; J: TRBJ2-1; CDR3: CASSASSNIYNEQFF; DNA: TGTGCCAGCAGCGCGTCGTCTAATATTTACAATGAGCAGTTCTTC
V: TRBV7-2; size: -; D: TRBD1; J: TRBJ1-2; CDR3: CASSVQAGTGYGYTF; DNA: TGTGCCAGCAGCGTACAGGCCGGGACAGGCTATGGCTACACCTTC
V: TRBV20-1; size: -; D: TRBD1; J: TRBJ1-4; CDR3: CSASLTGDEKLFF; DNA: TGCAGTGCTAGTCTGACAGGGGATGAAAAACTGTTTTTT
V: TRBV10-1; size: -; D: -; J: TRBJ2-3; CDR3: CASSRDSTDTQYF; DNA: TGCGCCAGCAGTCGGGATAGCACAGATACGCAGTATTTT
V: TRBV12-3/TRBV12-4; size: few; D: -; J: TRBJ1-5; CDR3: CASSRGGQPQHF; DNA: TGTGCCAGCAGTCGGGGGGGTCAGCCCCAGCATTTT
V: TRBV11-2; size: once; D: -; J: TRBJ2-1; CDR3: CASSLNRNEQFF; DNA: TGTGCCAGCAGCTTAAACAGGAATGAGCAGTTCTTC
V: TRBV5-6; size: many; D: -; J: TRBJ1-6; CDR3: CASSLLFGQGMGNSPLHF; DNA: TGTGCCAGCAGCTTGCTTTTTGGGCAGGGGATGGGTAATTCACCCCTCCACTTT
V: TRBV5-1; size: -; D: -; J: TRBJ2-1; CDR3: CASSLATSSYNEQFF; DNA: TGCGCCAGCAGCTTGGCCACGAGCTCCTACAATGAGCAGTTCTTC
V: TRBV5-5; size: -; D: -; J: TRBJ1-4; CDR3: CASSLQGPTVATNEKLFF; DNA: TGTGCCAGCAGCCTACAGGGCCCGACAGTGGCAACTAATGAAAAACTGTTTTTT
V: TRBV7-2; size: -; D: TRBD2; J: TRBJ2-2; CDR3: CASRRTSGANTGELFF; DNA: TGTGCCAGCAGACGGACTAGCGGGGCAAACACCGGGGAGCTGTTTTTT
V: TRBV27; size: -; D: -; J: TRBJ1-2; CDR3: CATRPQGTGYTF; DNA: TGTGCCACCCGACCCCAGGGAACTGGCTACACCTTC
V: TRBV7-8; size: once; D: -; J: TRBJ2-6; CDR3: CASSPGRSGANVLTF; DNA: TGTGCCAGCAGCCCCGGCAGGTCTGGGGCCAACGTCCTGACTTTC
V: TRBV6-2/TRBV6-3; size: few; D: TRBD1; J: TRBJ1-1; CDR3: CASSYFGQGTEAFF; DNA: TGTGCCAGCAGTTACTTCGGACAGGGCACTGAAGCTTTCTTT
V: TRBV4-1; size: -; D: TRBD1; J: TRBJ2-7; CDR3: CASSRGQGANHEQYF; DNA: TGCGCCAGCAGCCGAGGACAGGGGGCCAACCACGAGCAGTACTTC
V: TRBV15; size: few; D: -; J: TRBJ2-5; CDR3: CATSRDRGKTQYF; DNA: TGTGCCACCAGCAGAGACAGGGGAAAGACCCAGTACTTC
V: TRBV6-5; size: -; D: TRBD1; J: TRBJ2-2; CDR3: CASVERQGNTGELFF; DNA: TGTGCCAGCGTGGAGAGACAGGGGAACACCGGGGAGCTGTTTTTT
V: TRBV9; size: -; D: TRBD1; J: TRBJ2-3; CDR3: CASSAGTGTTDTQYF; DNA: TGTGCCAGCAGCGCCGGGACAGGGACCACAGATACGCAGTATTTT
V: TRBV3-1/TRBV3-2; size: -; D: -; J: TRBJ2-3; CDR3: CASSPLRADTQYF; DNA: TGTGCCAGCAGCCCTCTGCGGGCAGATACGCAGTATTTT
V: TRBV11-2; size: -; D: -; J: TRBJ2-5; CDR3: CASSFPGARSHF; DNA: TGTGCCAGCAGCTTCCCAGGGGCGCGGTCCCACTTC
V: TRBV6-5; size: -; D: -; J: TRBJ1-1; CDR3: CASTDPGGATEAFF; DNA: TGTGCCAGCACCGATCCGGGGGGTGCCACTGAAGCTTTCTTT
V: TRBV7-3; size: once; D: -; J: TRBJ2-5; CDR3: CASSPQGGQETQYF; DNA: TGTGCCAGCAGCCCCCAGGGGGGACAAGAGACCCAGTACTTC
V: TRBV15; size: -; D: TRBD1; J: TRBJ2-2; CDR3: CATSREPVGKGGNTGELFF; DNA: TGTGCCACCAGCAGAGAACCCGTTGGGAAAGGGGGCAACACCGGGGAGCTGTTTTTT
V: TRBV28; size: -; D: TRBD1; J: TRBJ2-7; CDR3: CASSDRDRAFYEQYF; DNA: TGTGCCAGCAGTGACCGGGACAGGGCCTTCTACGAGCAGTACTTC
V: TRBV5-4; size: -; D: TRBD1; J: TRBJ1-2; CDR3: CASSLEATGFGYTF; DNA: TGTGCCAGCAGCTTGGAAGCGACAGGGTTTGGCTACACCTTC
V: TRBV5-1; size: once; D: -; J: TRBJ1-4; CDR3: CASRDGGQPNEKLFF; DNA: TGCGCCAGCCGCGACGGCGGGCAGCCTAATGAAAAACTGTTTTTT
V: TRBV13; size: once; D: -; J: TRBJ2-7; CDR3: CASSPSAGSYEQYF; DNA: TGTGCCAGCAGCCCGTCGGCGGGCTCCTACGAGCAGTACTTC
V: TRBV28; size: -; D: -; J: TRBJ2-2; CDR3: CASRDYYGELFF; DNA: TGTGCCAGCAGAGACTACTATGGGGAGCTGTTTTTT
V: TRBV7-8; size: -; D: -; J: TRBJ2-5; CDR3: CASSLGAGQETQYF; DNA: TGTGCCAGCAGCTTAGGGGCAGGACAAGAGACCCAGTACTTC
V: TRBV9; size: -; D: TRBD2; J: TRBJ2-5; CDR3: CASSVSTSGQIETQYF; DNA: TGTGCCAGCAGCGTGTCAACTAGCGGTCAGATAGAGACCCAGTACTTC
V: TRBV10-3; size: few; D: -; J: TRBJ1-1; CDR3: CAISESGGRGTEAFF; DNA: TGTGCCATCAGTGAGTCCGGCGGACGGGGCACTGAAGCTTTCTTT
V: TRBV19; size: -; D: TRBD1; J: TRBJ1-5; CDR3: CASSSTGGGQPQHF; DNA: TGTGCCAGTAGTTCAACAGGGGGCGGTCAGCCCCAGCATTTT
V: TRBV10-2; size: -; D: TRBD1; J: TRBJ1-1; CDR3: CASSEYGTGEANTEAFF; DNA: TGCGCCAGCAGTGAATATGGGACAGGGGAGGCGAACACTGAAGCTTTCTTT
V: TRBV7-6; size: -; D: TRBD2; J: TRBJ2-3; CDR3: CASGSTSGGVTDTQYF; DNA: TGTGCCAGCGGGTCGACTAGCGGGGGGGTCACAGATACGCAGTATTTT
V: TRBV7-2; size: -; D: -; J: TRBJ2-2; CDR3: CASSSNPGGELFF; DNA: TGTGCCAGCAGCTCCAACCCGGGCGGGGAGCTGTTTTTT
V: TRBV5-1; size: -; D: TRBD2; J: TRBJ2-1; CDR3: CASSLRTSGGAEEQFF; DNA: TGCGCCAGCAGCTTAAGGACTAGCGGGGGGGCGGAAGAGCAGTTCTTC
V: TRBV19; size: -; D: -; J: TRBJ2-1; CDR3: CASSTSGSPNEQFF; DNA: TGTGCCAGTAGTACAAGCGGAAGTCCGAATGAGCAGTTCTTC
V: TRBV3-1/TRBV3-2; size: once; D: TRBD2; J: TRBJ2-5; CDR3: CASSQDPGLAGARWTQYF; DNA: TGTGCCAGCAGCCAAGATCCGGGACTAGCGGGGGCCCGGTGGACCCAGTACTTC
V: TRBV5-4; size: -; D: -; J: TRBJ1-1; CDR3: CASSWGPGTEAFF; DNA: TGTGCCAGCAGCTGGGGGCCCGGCACTGAAGCTTTCTTT
V: TRBV5-6; size: -; D: TRBD2; J: TRBJ2-5; CDR3: CASSFSGGAGETQYF; DNA: TGTGCCAGCAGCTTTAGCGGGGGGGCCGGCGAGACCCAGTACTTC
V: TRBV7-8; size: -; D: -; J: TRBJ2-1; CDR3: CASSRGQEYNEQFF; DNA: TGTGCCAGCAGCCGAGGACAAGAATACAATGAGCAGTTCTTC
V: TRBV29-1; size: -; D: -; J: TRBJ1-2; CDR3: CSVASNYGYTF; DNA: TGCAGCGTTGCTTCTAACTATGGCTACACCTTC
V: TRBV5-5; size: -; D: TRBD2; J: TRBJ2-2; CDR3: CASSLQSGGHTGELFF; DNA: TGTGCCAGCAGCTTGCAGAGCGGGGGGCACACCGGGGAGCTGTTTTTT
V: TRBV18; size: -; D: -; J: TRBJ2-6; CDR3: CASSLDPPGQALSGANVLTF; DNA: TGTGCCAGCTCACTCGACCCCCCGGGACAAGCTCTCTCTGGGGCCAACGTCCTGACTTTC
V: TRBV9; size: -; D: -; J: TRBJ2-1; CDR3: CASSKRSGSSYNEQFF; DNA: TGTGCCAGCAGCAAAAGGTCAGGTAGCTCCTACAATGAGCAGTTCTTC
V: TRBV6-5; size: once; D: -; J: TRBJ1-1; CDR3: CASTDRWAEAFF; DNA: TGTGCCAGCACAGACAGGTGGGCTGAAGCTTTCTTT
V: TRBV4-1; size: -; D: -; J: TRBJ2-1; CDR3: CASSQGNPTYNEQFF; DNA: TGCGCCAGCAGCCAAGGTAATCCCACTTACAATGAGCAGTTCTTC
V: TRBV4-3; size: once; D: TRBD1; J: TRBJ1-1; CDR3: CASSLTGATEAFF; DNA: TGCGCCAGCAGCCTGACAGGGGCCACTGAAGCTTTCTTT